The rows below give T cell receptor beta chains drawn from one sample of a study of spatial heterogeneity in lung cancer. One entry per CDR3 protein results from TCRdb running MiXCR on the 5' RACE reads. The table includes 100,000 to 120,000 distinct CDR3 sequences, 10% to 12% detected once. The specimen comprised PBMCs, sampled at follow-up. The origin of the receptors is a female donor with early-stage non-small cell lung cancer. CDR3s include the opening cysteine and the closing phenylalanine or tryptophan. D genes are given only for firm matches. Clone sizes are given selectively: once, few, many, or a class where the clone is expanded.

abundance,d_gene,v_gene,j_gene,CDR3nt,CDR3aa
many,TRBD1,TRBV4-3,TRBJ1-4,TGCGCCAGCAGCCGGGACAGGGGGCAGGATGAAAAACTGTTTTTT,CASSRDRGQDEKLFF
many,NA,TRBV28,TRBJ1-1,TGTGCCAGCAGTTTAACAGCTGGCGGGCACACTGAAGCTTTCTTT,CASSLTAGGHTEAFF
NA,NA,TRBV5-1,TRBJ1-1,TGCGCCAGCAGCGAATACGGACGGAACACTGAAGCTTTCTTT,CASSEYGRNTEAFF
few,NA,TRBV6-4,TRBJ1-1,TGTGCCAGCAGTGACAATAGGCGAACTTTCTTT,CASSDNRRTFF
few,NA,TRBV20-1,TRBJ2-1,TGCAGTGCTAGTTCGGGACGGATATACAATGAGCAGTTCTTC,CSASSGRIYNEQFF
many,NA,TRBV29-1,TRBJ1-1,TGCAGCGTTGTCCCCTTCGGAACCCAGAACACTGAAGCTTTCTTT,CSVVPFGTQNTEAFF
NA,TRBD1,TRBV19,TRBJ1-5,TGTGCCAGTAGTAGACAGGGGAGACATAGCAATCAGCCCCAGCATTTT,CASSRQGRHSNQPQHF
many,NA,TRBV24-1,TRBJ2-1,TGTGCCACCAGTGATTCAAGACTTCTTCCCTTGGATGAGCAGTTCTTC,CATSDSRLLPLDEQFF
NA,NA,TRBV7-3,TRBJ1-2,TGTGCCAGCAGCCACCCGGACAGCGGCGGCTACACCTTC,CASSHPDSGGYTF
few,NA,TRBV9,TRBJ2-3,TGTGCCAGCAGCGTAGGGATAGGGATTGGGGGCACAGATACGCAGTATTTT,CASSVGIGIGGTDTQYF
NA,NA,TRBV5-1,TRBJ2-1,TGCGCCAGCAGCTTGGCCGAGACAGGTTCCTACAATGAGCAGTTCTTC,CASSLAETGSYNEQFF
NA,TRBD2,TRBV11-2,TRBJ2-1,TGTGCCAGCAGCTTAGTCAGCGGGACTAGCGGGATGCGCGAGCAGTTCTTC,CASSLVSGTSGMREQFF
many,NA,TRBV18,TRBJ2-5,TGTGCCAGCTCACTAAAAGAGACCCAGTACTTC,CASSLKETQYF